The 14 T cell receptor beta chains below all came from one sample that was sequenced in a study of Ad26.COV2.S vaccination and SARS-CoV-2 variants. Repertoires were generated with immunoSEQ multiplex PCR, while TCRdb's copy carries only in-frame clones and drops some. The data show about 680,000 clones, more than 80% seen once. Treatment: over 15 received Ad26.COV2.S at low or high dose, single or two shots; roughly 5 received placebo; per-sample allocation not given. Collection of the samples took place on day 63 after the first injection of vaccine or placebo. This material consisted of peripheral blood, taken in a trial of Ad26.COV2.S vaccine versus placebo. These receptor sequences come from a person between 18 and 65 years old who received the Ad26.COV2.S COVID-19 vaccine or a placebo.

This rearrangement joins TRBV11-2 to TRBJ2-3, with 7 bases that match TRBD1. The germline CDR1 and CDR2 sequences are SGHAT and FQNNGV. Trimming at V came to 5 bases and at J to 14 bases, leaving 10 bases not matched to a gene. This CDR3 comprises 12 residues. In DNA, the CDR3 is TGTGCCAGCAGCGCGACAGGGTGGTGGCGGTATTTT. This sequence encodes CASSATGWWRYF.

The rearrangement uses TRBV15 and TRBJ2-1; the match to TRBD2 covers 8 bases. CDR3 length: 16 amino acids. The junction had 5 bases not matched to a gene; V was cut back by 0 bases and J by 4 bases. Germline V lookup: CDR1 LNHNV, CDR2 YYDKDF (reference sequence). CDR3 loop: CATSRDRAGAYNEQFF. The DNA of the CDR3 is TGTGCCACCAGCAGAGATCGAGCGGGGGCGTACAATGAGCAGTTCTTC.

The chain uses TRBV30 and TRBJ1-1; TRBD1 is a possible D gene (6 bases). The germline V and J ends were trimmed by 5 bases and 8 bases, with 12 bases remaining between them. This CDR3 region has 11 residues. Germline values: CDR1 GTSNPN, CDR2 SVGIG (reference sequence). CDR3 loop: CAWGPTGEAFF. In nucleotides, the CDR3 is TGTGCCTGGGGACCCACAGGGGAAGCTTTCTTT.

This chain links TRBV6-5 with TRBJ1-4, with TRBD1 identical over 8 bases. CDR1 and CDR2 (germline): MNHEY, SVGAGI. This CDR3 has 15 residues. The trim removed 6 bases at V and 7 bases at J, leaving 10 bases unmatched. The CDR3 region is CASRRLGTGPEKLFF. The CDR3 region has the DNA TGTGCCAGCAGAAGACTCGGGACAGGTCCTGAAAAACTGTTTTTT.

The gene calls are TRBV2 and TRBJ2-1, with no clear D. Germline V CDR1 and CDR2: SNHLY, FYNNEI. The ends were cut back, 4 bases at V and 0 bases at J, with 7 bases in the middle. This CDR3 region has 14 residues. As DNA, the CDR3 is TGTGCCAGCAGTGTATCTCGCTCCTACAATGAGCAGTTCTTC. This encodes CASSVSRSYNEQFF.

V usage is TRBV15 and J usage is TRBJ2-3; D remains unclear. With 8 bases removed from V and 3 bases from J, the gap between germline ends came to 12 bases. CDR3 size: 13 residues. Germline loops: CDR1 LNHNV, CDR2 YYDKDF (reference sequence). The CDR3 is CATAVLRTDTQYF. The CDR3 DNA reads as TGTGCCACCGCGGTTCTAAGGACAGATACGCAGTATTTT. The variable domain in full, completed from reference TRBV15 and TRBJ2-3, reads DAMVIQNPRYQVTQFGKPVTLSCSQTLNHNVMYWYQQKSSQAPKLLFHYYDKDFNNEADTPDNFQSRRPNTSFCFLDIRSPGLGDTAMYLCATAVLRTDTQYFGPGTRLTVL.

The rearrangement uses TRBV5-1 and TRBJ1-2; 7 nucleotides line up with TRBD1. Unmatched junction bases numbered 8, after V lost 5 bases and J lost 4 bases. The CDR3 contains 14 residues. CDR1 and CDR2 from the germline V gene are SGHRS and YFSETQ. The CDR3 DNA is TGCGCCAGCAGTGTTCAGGGGGGTCGCTATGGCTACACCTTC. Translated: CASSVQGGRYGYTF.

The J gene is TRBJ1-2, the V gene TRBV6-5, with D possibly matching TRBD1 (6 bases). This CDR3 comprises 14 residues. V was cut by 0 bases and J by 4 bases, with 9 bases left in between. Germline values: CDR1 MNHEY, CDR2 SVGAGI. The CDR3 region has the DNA TGTGCCAGCAGTTACTCGAGAGGGGGCTATGGCTACACCTTC. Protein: CASSYSRGGYGYTF.

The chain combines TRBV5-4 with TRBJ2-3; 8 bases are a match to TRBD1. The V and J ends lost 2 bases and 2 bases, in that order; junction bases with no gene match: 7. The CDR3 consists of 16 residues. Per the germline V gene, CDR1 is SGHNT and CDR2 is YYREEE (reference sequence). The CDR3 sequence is CASSFPRDRHTDTQYF. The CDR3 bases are TGTGCCAGCAGCTTTCCCCGGGACAGGCACACAGATACGCAGTATTTT.

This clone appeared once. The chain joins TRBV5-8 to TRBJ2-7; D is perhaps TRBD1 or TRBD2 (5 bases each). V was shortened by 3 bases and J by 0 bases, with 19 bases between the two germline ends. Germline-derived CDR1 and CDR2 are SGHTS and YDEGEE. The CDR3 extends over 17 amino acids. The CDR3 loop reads CASSWGRTGLSSYEQYF. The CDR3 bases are TGTGCCAGCAGCTGGGGACGGACGGGATTGAGCTCCTACGAGCAGTACTTC.

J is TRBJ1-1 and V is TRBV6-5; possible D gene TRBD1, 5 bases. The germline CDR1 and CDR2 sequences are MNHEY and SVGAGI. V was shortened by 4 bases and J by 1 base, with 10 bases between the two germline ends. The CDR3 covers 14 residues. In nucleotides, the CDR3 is TGTGCCAGCAGTTCCCGCAGGGCGAACACTGAAGCTTTCTTT. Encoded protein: CASSSRRANTEAFF.

The CDR3 region has the DNA TGCAGCGTTGAACTCCCAGGGGAGGCCCAGCATTTT. It translates to CSVELPGEAQHF. This rearrangement joins TRBV29-1 to TRBJ1-5, with D possibly being TRBD1 (6 bases). Trimming removed 2 bases from V and 11 bases from J, with 13 bases in between. CDR1 and CDR2 (germline): SQVTM, ANQGSEA. The CDR3 runs to 12 residues.

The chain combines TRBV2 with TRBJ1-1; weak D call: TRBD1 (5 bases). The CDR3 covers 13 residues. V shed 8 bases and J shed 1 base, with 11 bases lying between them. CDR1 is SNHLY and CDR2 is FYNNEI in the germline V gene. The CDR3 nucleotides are TGTGCCAGCGGGACGGGCCGGAACACTGAAGCTTTCTTT. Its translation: CASGTGRNTEAFF.

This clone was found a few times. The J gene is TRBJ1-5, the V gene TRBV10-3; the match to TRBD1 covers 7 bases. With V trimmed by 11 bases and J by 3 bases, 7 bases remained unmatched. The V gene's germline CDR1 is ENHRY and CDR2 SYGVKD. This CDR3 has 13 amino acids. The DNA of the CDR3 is TGTGCCTCAGGGGGTGTCGACAATCAGCCCCAGCATTTT. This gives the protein CASGGVDNQPQHF.